This TCR beta chain comes out of a study of post-analysis software for immune sequencing data. Study background: Relapsing-remitting, secondary progressive and progressive-relapsing forms of multiple sclerosis all featured among disease courses. General study findings and limits: Patients with multiple sclerosis recorded significantly lower normalized Chao1 diversity than controls, the study found. The authors found that F measure strongly co-clustered same-batch samples. Patients used roughly five TRBV segments, including TRBV5-6, TRBV5-1 and TRBV20-1, more often than controls.

This clonotype has only a few counts. The antigen remains unidentified. Each TCR beta cDNA library carried unique molecular identifiers. Each batch of roughly 0.9 to 10 million T cells produced 500,000 to 550,000 cDNA molecules. Via MiXCR, TCRdb re-called the PCR reads, giving one row per CDR3 protein. The sample records under 900,000 distinct CDR3 sequences, roughly 50% being singletons. Trimming removed 7 bases from V and 3 bases from J, with 15 bases in between. The CDR3 runs to 14 residues. This TCR derives from a girl aged 5 to 17 with multiple sclerosis. The chain links TRBV12-3 or TRBV12-4 to TRBJ2-5, with D possibly matching TRBD1 (6 bases). Sequencing was performed on blood. The DNA of the CDR3 is TGTGCCAGCAAGTCTGGGACACAAAAAGAGACCCAGTACTTC. It encodes CASKSGTQKETQYF.